Below are 27 T cell receptor beta chains sequenced from a single sample in a study of PD-1 blockade in classical Hodgkin lymphoma. With no exception, relapse followed autologous stem cell transplantation in all patients, and brentuximab vedotin exposure varied. The repertoire was sequenced with immunoSEQ multiplex PCR; TCRdb's copy has only in-frame clones and lacks some. In the table there are 120,000 to 150,000 clones, approximately 80% of which are singletons. The sequencing used peripheral blood mononuclear cells (PBMCs), collected before the second cycle of nivolumab. All receptors come from a human donor with classical Hodgkin lymphoma.

The rearrangement uses TRBV13 and TRBJ2-7; D uncertain. The V gene lost 5 bases and the J gene lost 8 bases, with 16 bases spanning the gap. Looked up from germline, CDR1 is PRHDT and CDR2 is FYEKMQ (reference sequence). CDR3 size: 13 residues. In nucleotides, the CDR3 is TGTGCCAGCAGCCATGGACCGAAAGCACAGCAGTACTTC. Translated: CASSHGPKAQQYF. Supplemented by reference TRBV13 and TRBJ2-7, the full variable domain reads AAGVIQSPRHLIKEKRETATLKCYPIPRHDTVYWYQQGPGQDPQFLISFYEKMQSDKGSIPDRFSAQQFSDYHSELNMSSLELGDSALYFCASSHGPKAQQYFGPGTRLTVT.

V gene TRBV7-6 combines with J gene TRBJ2-2, with a weak D call TRBD2 (7 bases). The CDR3 contains 16 residues. Germline CDR1 reads SGHVS; CDR2 reads FNYEAQ. Deletions cut 5 bases from V and 5 bases from J, with 18 bases between. The CDR3 protein is CASSPGGAKQTGELFF. DNA of the CDR3: TGTGCCAGCAGCCCGGGGGGCGCTAAACAGACCGGGGAGCTGTTTTTT.

This clone was found once. V and J are TRBV7-2 and TRBJ2-3; the match to TRBD2 covers 13 bases. Losses at the gene ends were 3 bases for V and 13 bases for J; bases not matched to a gene: 10. The CDR3 totals 15 residues. The germline V gene has CDR1 SGHTA and CDR2 FQGNSA. CDR3 nucleotides: TGTGCCAGCAGCTTGGGGACTAGCGGGACTCCACCGGAGTATTTT. Translating it yields CASSLGTSGTPPEYF.

This clone was counted only a few times. The chain couples TRBV14 to TRBJ1-6; perhaps TRBD1 as D (6 bases). Germline V gene data show CDR1 as SGHDN and CDR2 as FVKESK. The CDR3 sequence is 14 residues long. Trimming took 3 bases from V and 9 from J, leaving 12 bases between them. CDR3 protein: CASSHGQWSSPLHF. DNA for the CDR3: TGTGCCAGCAGCCACGGACAGTGGAGTTCACCCCTCCACTTT.

The genes are TRBV19 and TRBJ2-3; 8 bases line up with TRBD1. Germline CDR1 is LNHDA and CDR2 is SQIVND (reference sequence). The CDR3 contains 18 residues. V gave up 2 bases and J gave up 4 bases; unmatched junction bases: 14. In nucleotides, the CDR3 is TGTGCCAGTAGTATAACCCCCACAGGGGGGTACTACGCAGATACGCAGTATTTT. Translating gives CASSITPTGGYYADTQYF.

V is TRBV19 and J is TRBJ2-1; 10 bases map to TRBD2. V was pared by 3 bases and J by 2 bases, with 7 bases of the junction left unmatched. Germline V gene data show CDR1 as LNHDA and CDR2 as SQIVND (reference sequence). The CDR3 is 17 residues long. The CDR3 here is CASSISGLAGAYNEQFF. The DNA for the CDR3 is TGTGCCAGTAGTATTTCCGGGCTAGCGGGGGCCTACAATGAGCAGTTCTTC.

This clone showed up just once. The chain has TRBV5-6 and TRBJ2-2; D call uncertain. V lost 4 bases and J lost 6, with 13 bases in between. There are 14 residues in the CDR3. CDR1 is SGHDT, CDR2 YYEEEE, per germline. The CDR3 nucleotides are TGTGCCAGCAGCGCGGCCCAGAGTGCCGGGGAGCTGTTTTTT. Its translation: CASSAAQSAGELFF.

The chain couples TRBV5-6 to TRBJ2-7; D gene uncertain. V was clipped by 0 bases and J by 8 bases, with 15 bases between them. The CDR3 runs to 14 residues. Looked up from germline, CDR1 is SGHDT and CDR2 is YYEEEE. In nucleotides, the CDR3 is TGTGCCAGCAGCTTGGCCGCGGTTGCCAGCAAGCAGTACTTC. This codes for CASSLAAVASKQYF.

This clone was recorded only once. V is TRBV25-1 and J is TRBJ1-1; D gene uncertain. V lost 2 bases and J lost 1, with 2 bases in between. The CDR3 has 12 amino acids. CDR1 is MGHDK, CDR2 SYGVNS, per germline. CDR3 protein: CASSEPNTEAFF. CDR3 bases: TGTGCCAGCAGTGAACCGAACACTGAAGCTTTCTTT.

This rearrangement joins TRBV29-1 to TRBJ2-2; 8 positions match TRBD2. The CDR3 loop spans 16 amino acids. V dropped 3 bases and J dropped 0; count of bases not matched to a gene: 6. Germline V gives CDR1 SQVTM, CDR2 ANQGSEA. CDR3 sequence: CSVEDRTSTNTGELFF. The CDR3 DNA reads as TGCAGCGTTGAGGACCGGACTAGCACGAACACCGGGGAGCTGTTTTTT.

The V and J genes are TRBV5-4 and TRBJ1-2; tentative D call: TRBD1 (6 bases). The V gene lost 4 bases and the J gene lost 7 bases, with 17 bases spanning the gap. CDR1 and CDR2 (germline): SGHNT, YYREEE (reference sequence). The CDR3 extends over 14 amino acids. CDR3 in amino acids: CASSQHREGTGYTF. The CDR3 DNA follows: TGTGCCAGCAGCCAACACAGGGAGGGGACTGGCTACACCTTC. The full variable domain, completed using reference TRBV5-4 and TRBJ1-2, is ETGVTQSPTHLIKTRGQQVTLRCSSQSGHNTVSWYQQALGQGPQFIFQYYREEENGRGNFPPRFSGLQFPNYSSELNVNALELDDSALYLCASSQHREGTGYTFGSGTRLTVV.

The chain recombines TRBV28 with TRBJ1-5; 7 nucleotides match TRBD1. There are 16 residues in the CDR3. Germline CDR1 reads MDHEN; CDR2 reads SYDVKM. V dropped 3 bases and J dropped 2; count of bases not matched to a gene: 7. Written as DNA, the CDR3 is TGTGCCAGCAGTTTCAGACAGGGAAGCGGCAATCAGCCCCAGCATTTT. It specifies CASSFRQGSGNQPQHF.

The chain recombines TRBV7-3 with TRBJ2-1; 8 bases line up with TRBD2. Germline V gene data show CDR1 as SGHTA and CDR2 as FQGTGA. The V and J ends lost 3 bases and 9 bases, in that order; junction bases with no gene match: 7. The CDR3 consists of 14 residues. This CDR3 reads CASSLKRENVEQFF. CDR3 nucleotide sequence: TGTGCCAGCAGCTTGAAGCGGGAGAATGTTGAGCAGTTCTTC. Combining the CDR3 with reference TRBV7-3 and TRBJ2-1 gives the whole variable domain GAGVSQTPSNKVTEKGKYVELRCDPISGHTALYWYRQSLGQGPEFLIYFQGTGAADDSGLPNDRFFAVRPEGSVSTLKIQRTERGDSAVYLCASSLKRENVEQFFGPGTRLTVL.

The chain employs TRBV19 and TRBJ2-5; D is uncertain. V was shortened by 4 bases and J by 2 bases, with 14 bases between the two germline ends. The CDR3 covers 15 residues. Germline assignment: CDR1 LNHDA and CDR2 SQIVND (reference sequence). CDR3 sequence reads: CASSTLDMGQETQYF. The CDR3 region has the DNA TGTGCCAGTAGTACGTTAGACATGGGGCAAGAGACCCAGTACTTC.

There are a few counts of this clone. The chain has TRBV5-8 and TRBJ1-1, with TRBD1 as a possible D gene (5 bases). From germline, CDR1 is SGHTS and CDR2 YDEGEE. V gave up 1 base and J gave up 6 bases, with 16 bases separating them. The CDR3 is 15 amino acids. For the CDR3, the DNA is TGTGCCAGCAGCTTGCAGGGATGGGAGTGGGCTGAAGCTTTCTTT. As protein: CASSLQGWEWAEAFF.

The chain has TRBV28 and TRBJ1-5, with TRBD1 matching 8 bases. There are 17 residues in the CDR3. CDR1 and CDR2 (germline): MDHEN, SYDVKM. Losses at the gene ends were 3 bases for V and 9 bases for J; bases not matched to a gene: 16. The CDR3 protein is CASSFPRGPLSKVPQHF. The DNA of the CDR3 is TGTGCCAGCAGTTTCCCCAGGGGGCCCCTATCGAAGGTGCCCCAGCATTTT.

This clone appeared a single time. V usage is TRBV28 and J usage is TRBJ1-2; 8 bases line up with TRBD1. The CDR3 consists of 14 residues. V gave up 8 bases and J gave up 7 bases; unmatched junction bases: 12. Germline values: CDR1 MDHEN, CDR2 SYDVKM. Written as DNA, the CDR3 is TGTGCCAGCGTACGAGAGACGACAGGGGTTGGCTACACCTTC. This codes for CASVRETTGVGYTF.

A few counts support this clone. The V call is TRBV7-9, the J call TRBJ1-1; D is undetermined. From germline, CDR1 is SEHNR and CDR2 FQNEAQ (reference sequence). The CDR3 sequence is 11 residues long. Trimming took off 2 bases at V and 6 bases at J, with 4 bases between the two ends. As DNA, the CDR3 is TGTGCCAGCAGCTTATCTGCTGAAGCTTTCTTT. It specifies CASSLSAEAFF.

This chain uses TRBV5-4 with TRBJ2-7; TRBD1 matches 7 bases. Germline lookup yields CDR1 SGHNT and CDR2 YYREEE (reference sequence). The CDR3 totals 13 residues. The J segment lost 7 bases and the V segment lost 1 base, leaving 5 bases of the junction unmatched. CDR3 sequence reads: CASSLQQGPEQYF. CDR3 sequence (DNA): TGTGCCAGCAGCTTGCAACAGGGGCCTGAGCAGTACTTC.

The chain combines TRBV29-1 with TRBJ2-3, with D possibly being TRBD2 (6 bases). Trimming took off 5 bases at V and 6 bases at J, with 21 bases between the two ends. The germline V gene encodes CDR1 SQVTM and CDR2 ANQGSEA. The CDR3 consists of 15 residues. The DNA for the CDR3 is TGCAGCGTTCCCCGGACTAACTCCCCGGGGGATACGCAGTATTTT. Translating it yields CSVPRTNSPGDTQYF.

Turning to this clone: Just one base apart from a much larger clone, this may be a read error. The chain combines TRBV18 with TRBJ2-7, with TRBD1 matching 7 bases. This CDR3 spans 14 amino acids. Germline V gene sequence: CDR1 KGHSH, CDR2 LQKENI. As DNA, the CDR3 is TGTGTCAGCTCACCAAGACAGGGCACATACGAGCAGTACTTC. Its protein is CVSSPRQGTYEQYF.

The rearrangement uses TRBV7-3 and TRBJ2-1, with 10 bases aligning to TRBD2. CDR3 size: 18 residues. CDR1 is SGHTA and CDR2 is FQGTGA in the germline V gene. V shed 0 bases and J 4 bases; nucleotides not matched to a gene: 9. CDR3 loop: CASSLTFSGGIQYNEQFF. CDR3 nucleotides: TGTGCCAGCAGCTTAACGTTTAGCGGGGGGATCCAATACAATGAGCAGTTCTTC. Based on the CDR3 plus reference TRBV7-3 and TRBJ2-1, the full variable domain is GAGVSQTPSNKVTEKGKYVELRCDPISGHTALYWYRQSLGQGPEFLIYFQGTGAADDSGLPNDRFFAVRPEGSVSTLKIQRTERGDSAVYLCASSLTFSGGIQYNEQFFGPGTRLTVL.

V is TRBV7-9 and J is TRBJ2-7, with 12 bases that match TRBD2. In germline, CDR1 is SEHNR, CDR2 FQNEAQ (reference sequence). The CDR3 sequence is 17 residues long. V was clipped by 2 bases and J by 10 bases; unmatched bases: 15. The DNA for the CDR3 is TGTGCCAGCAGCTTATTCCTAGCGGGAGGGCCAAGCAGTACTCAGTACTTC. Residues: CASSLFLAGGPSSTQYF.

This chain links TRBV6-5 with TRBJ1-5; 7 nucleotides line up with TRBD1. J was trimmed by 4 bases and V by 2 bases; bases with no gene match: 8. From germline, CDR1 is MNHEY and CDR2 SVGAGI. The CDR3 consists of 16 residues. CDR3 coding DNA: TGTGCCAGCAGTTACGCTTTCGGGACAGTTAATCAGCCCCAGCATTTT. It specifies CASSYAFGTVNQPQHF.

This clone has a handful of counts. This chain uses TRBV19 with TRBJ1-2; no clear D gene. The ends were cut back, 10 bases at V and 4 bases at J, with 16 bases in the middle. Per the germline V gene, CDR1 is LNHDA and CDR2 is SQIVND (reference sequence). This CDR3 has 13 residues. The CDR3 DNA follows: TGTGCCACCCAAGCTTATCTGGGCTATGGCTACACCTTC. It translates to CATQAYLGYGYTF. Using reference TRBV19 and TRBJ1-2 for the parts outside the CDR3, the full variable domain is DGGITQSPKYLFRKEGQNVTLSCEQNLNHDAMYWYRQDPGQGLRLIYYSQIVNDFQKGDIAEGYSVSREKKESFPLTVTSAQKNPTAFYLCATQAYLGYGYTFGSGTRLTVV.

The chain uses TRBV4-2 and TRBJ2-5; a possible D gene is TRBD1 (5 bases). Trimming shortened V by 1 base and J by 3 bases, and 12 bases separated the two germline ends. Looked up from germline, CDR1 is LGHNA and CDR2 is YNFKEQ. The CDR3 loop spans 15 amino acids. This chain's CDR3 is CASSQVATVEETQYF. Here the CDR3 DNA reads TGTGCCAGCAGCCAAGTCGCGACAGTGGAAGAGACCCAGTACTTC.

This clone came up a few times. This chain links TRBV6-6 with TRBJ2-7, with 8 bases aligning to TRBD1. V shed 6 bases and J 5 bases; nucleotides not matched to a gene: 9. There are 14 residues in the CDR3. CDR1 and CDR2 from the germline V gene are MNHNY and SVGAGI (reference sequence). The CDR3, as DNA: TGTGCCAGCAGGCCTGGGACAGGTGTCCACGAGCAGTACTTC. Its translation is CASRPGTGVHEQYF.